This TCR beta chain originates from a study of PD-1 blockade in classical Hodgkin lymphoma (dated by TCRdb to 2020 to 2022). Study-wide context: Nivolumab dosing was 3 mg/kg intravenously every 2 weeks, continuing until either disease progression or unacceptable toxicity. The study used TCR beta sequencing and CyTOF to define a peripheral blood immune signature of response to PD-1 blockade in classical Hodgkin lymphoma.

Taken with the paper, the label for time point translates to: cycle 1 day 1 (C1D1), immediately before nivolumab initiation. Every trial patient had relapsed following autologous stem cell transplantation, and prior brentuximab vedotin exposure was what differed among cohorts A, B and C. A total of 50 to 70 patients with relapsed/refractory classical Hodgkin lymphoma made up the trial cohort, and each patient's best overall response was complete response, partial response or progressive disease. Trial patients were treated with single-agent nivolumab in the multi-cohort phase II CheckMate 205 trial. An independent review committee assessed best overall response by applying the 2007 International Working Group response criteria. Trial PBMCs were obtained immediately prior to nivolumab initiation (C1D1) and on therapy at cycle 2 day 1 and cycle 4 day 1. After peripheral blood was drawn into 8 mL Vacutainer Cell Preparation Tubes, PBMCs were isolated by centrifugation and then cryopreserved.

The paper's findings and limits, for the study overall: Baseline diversity similar to that of newly diagnosed patients was observed in trial patients achieving complete response, whereas significantly lower diversity was observed in partial responders and progressors. By C4D1, a significant rise was seen in CD4+ TCR diversity but not in CD8+ TCR diversity (p=0.0027 vs p=0.16), and the rise was most apparent among complete responders (p=0.02). The study was limited to a single clinical trial cohort, and causes of repertoire differences, possibly disease activity or prior therapy, remained undefined. Baseline TCR diversity was reported to be lower in newly diagnosed patients than in healthy donors, and even lower in relapsed/refractory patients. Diversity was lower in patients who began nivolumab less than 1 year after ASCT, so these patients were left out of later analyses to avoid confounding by immune reconstitution.

Details on this clone: Its antigen is currently not known. One base away there is no much larger clone; base qualities are not given.

The Qiagen DNeasy kit was used to extract genomic DNA both from unsorted PBMCs and from the negatively selected CD4+ and CD8+ fractions. TCR beta CDR3 regions were subjected to amplification by immunoSEQ multiplex PCR with primers that anneal to V and J segments. A synthetic immune receptor repertoire was used to minimize amplification bias, and any remaining bias was removed computationally after sequencing. Processing in the source paper ran as follows. Custom Python scripts were used to quantify repertoire diversity as the Shannon entropy index. Unsorted, CD4+ and CD8+ repertoires were analyzed separately, except for combined analyses in which CD4+ and CD8+ sequences were merged in silico. A clone was considered expanded if an increase in frequency of at least 2-fold after treatment relative to C1D1 was found, and a pseudocount of 0.5 was applied to clones undetected at baseline. Singleton clones were defined as clones with 0 or 1 copy at C1D1, and non-singleton clones were defined as clones with 2 or more copies. Clones expanded in unsorted samples were assigned a CD4+, CD8+ or unknown annotation through matching of protein sequences in sorted samples from the same patient. Diversity changes from C1D1 to C4D1 were tested in paired samples using Wilcoxon tests. The table comes from immuneACCESS by way of TCRdb, which keeps in-frame sequences with V and J called. Part of the clones is missing from these tables; in studies checked, under half for an unresolved V gene and the rest for unknown reasons. V, J and clone size were drawn from that table, and D and trimming were deduced from the DNA. The sample data list about 98,000 clones, and roughly 92% of these were observed just once. Jointly, the top ten make up about 2.5% of the sample.

The CDR3 measures 13 amino acids from cysteine to phenylalanine. Kept here is only the CDR3 DNA, which spans 39 bases and is read in frame from base 1. Trimming removed 3 bases from V and 4 bases from J, leaving 12 bases between the germline ends. For CDR1 and CDR2, the germline V gene (reference sequence) lists GTSNPN and SVGIG. The sample was peripheral blood mononuclear cells (PBMCs), taken at baseline. This chain joins TRBV30 to TRBJ1-1; the D segment could be TRBD1, given 5 matching bases. The sequence derives from a human donor with classical Hodgkin lymphoma. The CDR3: CAWSLRDFTEAFF. The bases are TGTGCCTGGAGCCTCAGGGATTTCACTGAAGCTTTCTTT. The reference TRBV30 and TRBJ1-1 proteins fill in what lies around the CDR3, so the full variable domain reads SQTIHQWPATLVQPVGSPLSLECTVEGTSNPNLYWYRQAAGRGLQLLFYSVGIGQISSEVPQNLSASRPQDRQFILSSKKLLLSDSGFYLCAWSLRDFTEAFFGQGTRLTVV.